This entry is about one TCR beta chain. CDR1 is SGHRS and CDR2 is YFSETQ in the germline V gene. V trimming: 4 bases; J trimming: 9 bases; junction bases outside the gene matches: 19. This CDR3 is 17 amino acids long. This sample is drawn from a study of blood T cell repertoires in COVID-19. Across the whole study: Samples of COVID-19 (acute and convalescent) were obtained from the United States, Italy and Spain. T cells, B-cell-depleted T cells, or PBMCs provided the cDNA or gDNA that served as material.

Participants' reported clinical history set cohort assignment. As processed by the authors: Cell counts per sample came from amplifying reference gene primers. Profiled with immunoSEQ multiplex PCR; TCRdb holds only in-frame clones, not every one. Clonal size and the V and J genes are those of that table, whereas D and trimming came from the DNA. The sample holds under 200,000 clones, around nine tenths seen once. The sequencing sample was made of PBMCs or T cells enriched from blood (not recorded which). V is TRBV5-1 and J is TRBJ2-1, with 7 bases identical to TRBD2. The TCR was taken from a woman between 45 and 65 years old who had recovered from COVID-19. CDR3 amino acids: CASSPGGSGRVAGEQFF. CDR3 DNA: TGCGCCAGCAGCCCTGGGGGTAGCGGCAGAGTAGCGGGTGAGCAGTTCTTC. The full variable domain, in which reference TRBV5-1 and TRBJ2-1 provide the parts outside the CDR3, is KAGVTQTPRYLIKTRGQQVTLSCSPISGHRSVSWYQQTPGQGLQFLFEYFSETQRNKGNFPGRFSGRQFSNSRSEMNVSTLELGDSALYLCASSPGGSGRVAGEQFFGPGTRLTVL.